This TCR beta chain comes out of a study of memory CD4+ T cells and cytomegalovirus serostatus. At the level of the study: Of the healthy Belgian adults, eight or nine were CMV seropositive and 20 to 30 seronegative.

Original methodology: Out-of-frame sequences were removed, leaving about 2.2 million distinct TCRbeta sequences. Clones were sequenced by immunoSEQ multiplex PCR, and TCRdb holds only the in-frame ones, with some missing. The V and J calls and clone size are taken from that table; D and trimming were inferred from the DNA. The sample shows tens of thousands of clones, over 60% of them seen only once. V shed 4 bases, J shed 1 base, and the junction held 4 bases outside the gene matches. CDR3 length: 15 residues. Germline assignment: CDR1 SGHNT and CDR2 YYREEE (reference sequence). Regarding this clone: Its target is unknown.

Study findings and constraints: Repertoires predicted CMV serostatus with median bootstrapped AUC of about 0.94.

Single viable CD3+CD4+CD8-CD45RO+ cells were sorted as the memory CD4+ T cells. Total CD4+ T cells were enriched by CD4 positive selection. The sequenced sample was memory CD4+ T cells from blood. V gene TRBV5-4 combines with J gene TRBJ1-1; 10 positions match TRBD1. The origin of this receptor is an adult in good health and CMV-seronegative. CDR3 amino acids: CASSAGTGANTEAFF. The CDR3 region has the DNA TGTGCCAGCAGCGCCGGGACAGGGGCGAACACTGAAGCTTTCTTT.